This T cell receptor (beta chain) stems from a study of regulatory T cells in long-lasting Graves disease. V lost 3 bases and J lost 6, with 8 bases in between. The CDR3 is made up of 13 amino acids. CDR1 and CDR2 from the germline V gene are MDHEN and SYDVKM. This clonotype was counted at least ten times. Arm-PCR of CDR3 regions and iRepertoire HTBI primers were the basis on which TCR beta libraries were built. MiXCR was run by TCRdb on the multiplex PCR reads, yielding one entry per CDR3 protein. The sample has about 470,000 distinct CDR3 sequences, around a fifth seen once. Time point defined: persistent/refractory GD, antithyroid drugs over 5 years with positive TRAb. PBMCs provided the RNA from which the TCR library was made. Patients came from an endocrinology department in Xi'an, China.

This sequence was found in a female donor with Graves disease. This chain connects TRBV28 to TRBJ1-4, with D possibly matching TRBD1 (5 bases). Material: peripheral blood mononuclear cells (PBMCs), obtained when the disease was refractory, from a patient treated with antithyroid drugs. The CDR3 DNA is TGTGCCAGCAGTTTGGTAGGGGATGAAAAACTGTTTTTT. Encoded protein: CASSLVGDEKLFF.